The 10 T cell receptor beta chains given below trace back to one sample, sequenced in a study of cytomegalovirus exposure and HLA in healthy donors. Primers for the PCR totalled 60 Vbeta and 13 Jbeta. Libraries were prepared by immunoSEQ multiplex PCR; TCRdb keeps only in-frame clonotypes and omits some of them. The sample includes about 170,000 clones, 85% seen only once; the top ten take 1%. Sequenced sample: PBMCs. These receptors were taken from a boy between 2 and 10 years old in good health and CMV-seronegative.

This clone was recorded a few times. This chain uses TRBV7-9 with TRBJ2-7, with TRBD2 as a possible D gene (5 bases). The germline CDR1 and CDR2 sequences are SEHNR and FQNEAQ (reference sequence). The V gene lost 5 bases and the J gene lost 7 bases, with 15 bases spanning the gap. This CDR3 comprises 13 residues. The CDR3 protein is CASSPYGMGEQYF. CDR3 coding DNA: TGTGCCAGCAGCCCGTACGGGATGGGGGAGCAGTACTTC.

The chain has TRBV25-1 and TRBJ2-7, with TRBD1 identical over 7 bases. V shed 7 bases, J shed 2 bases, and the junction held 5 bases outside the gene matches. The CDR3 spans 13 residues. CDR1 is MGHDK, CDR2 SYGVNS, per germline. CDR3 sequence (DNA): TGTGCCAGCAAACGACAGGGCGCCTACGAGCAGTACGTC. Translated: CASKRQGAYEQYV.

The J gene is TRBJ1-4, the V gene TRBV9; the D gene is possibly TRBD1 (5 bases). This CDR3 is 17 amino acids long. Germline V gene sequence: CDR1 SGDLS, CDR2 YYNGEE. Trimming cost V 2 bases and J 0 bases, with 14 bases left between them. The CDR3 nucleotides are TGTGCCAGCAGCGTGAGGGGAGGGGCGGCAACTAATGAAAAACTGTTTTTT. It codes for CASSVRGGAATNEKLFF.

This chain links TRBV2 with TRBJ2-7; 9 bases are shared with TRBD2. The CDR3 is 14 residues long. Germline V CDR1 and CDR2: SNHLY, FYNNEI. J lost 5 bases, V lost 8 bases, and 10 bases had no gene match. CDR3 nucleotide sequence: TGTGCCAGCTCCCGCGGGCGGGAGGGTAACGAGCAGTACTTC. It is translated as CASSRGREGNEQYF.

The chain joins TRBV6-6 to TRBJ1-1, with a weak D call TRBD1 (6 bases). The germline gives CDR1 MNHNY, CDR2 SVGAGI (reference sequence). Trimming took 3 bases from V and 4 from J, leaving 12 bases between them. The CDR3 length is 14 residues. The CDR3 DNA follows: TGTGCCAGCAGTTATTTACAGGGAAGCACTGAAGCTTTCTTT. This sequence encodes CASSYLQGSTEAFF.

The chain is built from TRBV5-4 and TRBJ2-4, with D hard to call. The CDR3 sequence is 12 residues long. V was clipped by 0 bases and J by 7 bases, with 5 bases between them. Germline CDR1 reads SGHNT; CDR2 reads YYREEE (reference sequence). The CDR3 region is CASSLDRNIQYF. DNA of the CDR3: TGTGCCAGCAGCTTGGATCGGAACATTCAGTACTTC. Complete variable domain (other parts from reference TRBV5-4 and TRBJ2-4): ETGVTQSPTHLIKTRGQQVTLRCSSQSGHNTVSWYQQALGQGPQFIFQYYREEENGRGNFPPRFSGLQFPNYSSELNVNALELDDSALYLCASSLDRNIQYFGAGTRLSVL.

The chain employs TRBV14 and TRBJ1-2; D uncertain. This CDR3 contains 16 residues. The V gene's germline CDR1 is SGHDN and CDR2 FVKESK. The germline V and J ends were trimmed by 4 bases and 6 bases, with 21 bases remaining between them. Here the CDR3 reads CASSLDGEGLRHGYTF. The CDR3 DNA is TGTGCCAGCAGCCTCGACGGGGAGGGATTACGGCATGGCTACACCTTC.

The chain is built from TRBV27 and TRBJ1-1; 7 bases are a match to TRBD1. In germline, CDR1 is MNHEY, CDR2 SMNVEV (reference sequence). J lost 8 bases, V lost 6 bases, and 15 bases had no gene match. The CDR3 has 15 amino acids. CDR3 sequence: CASSYPVGDRVEAFF. CDR3 sequence (DNA): TGTGCCAGCAGCTACCCGGTGGGAGACAGGGTGGAAGCTTTCTTT.

The rearrangement joins TRBV5-6 to TRBJ1-4; TRBD1 might be the D (6 bases). Per the germline V gene, CDR1 is SGHDT and CDR2 is YYEEEE. The CDR3 totals 15 residues. Trimming removed 4 bases at V and 8 bases at J, with 18 bases between. CDR3 DNA: TGTGCCAGCAGCGCCCGGACAGTCCGGGCGGAAAAACTGTTTTTT. This sequence encodes CASSARTVRAEKLFF.

V and J are TRBV6-1 and TRBJ2-7; 7 bases map to TRBD2. CDR1 and CDR2 from the germline V gene are MNHNS and SASEGT. V lost 2 bases to trimming and J lost 6 bases; unmatched junction nucleotides: 1. CDR3 size: 12 residues. The CDR3 is CASSEWGGEQYF. CDR3 DNA: TGTGCCAGCAGTGAATGGGGGGGCGAGCAGTACTTC.